This record concerns one TCR beta chain sequence. The antigen is undetermined. Oncomine TCR Beta short-read sequencing was applied to DNA from cultured CD4+ T cells. In TCRdb, the PCR reads were re-called with MiXCR into one record per CDR3 protein. The repertoire includes 15,000 to 20,000 distinct CDR3 sequences, over 45% of them detected once, and around a sixth sits in the top ten. Treatment meaning: approximately 10-day PBMC culture with coronavirus spike peptide pools or control peptides (ViraFEST assay). This sample stems from a study of vaccination and CD4 T cells after COVID-19. The CDR3 sequence is 13 residues long. Trimming cost V 7 bases and J 2 bases, with 14 bases left between them. CDR1 and CDR2 from the germline V gene are DFQATT and SNEGSKA (reference sequence).

This rearrangement joins TRBV20-1 to TRBJ1-2; D unresolved. This sequence was found in a human donor who had recovered from COVID-19. The specimen comprised CD4+ T cells from blood, cultured in vitro, sampled before SARS-CoV-2 vaccination. CDR3 DNA sequence: TGCAGTGTTTCTCAAGGGAGGAACTATGGCTACACCTTC. Amino acids: CSVSQGRNYGYTF.